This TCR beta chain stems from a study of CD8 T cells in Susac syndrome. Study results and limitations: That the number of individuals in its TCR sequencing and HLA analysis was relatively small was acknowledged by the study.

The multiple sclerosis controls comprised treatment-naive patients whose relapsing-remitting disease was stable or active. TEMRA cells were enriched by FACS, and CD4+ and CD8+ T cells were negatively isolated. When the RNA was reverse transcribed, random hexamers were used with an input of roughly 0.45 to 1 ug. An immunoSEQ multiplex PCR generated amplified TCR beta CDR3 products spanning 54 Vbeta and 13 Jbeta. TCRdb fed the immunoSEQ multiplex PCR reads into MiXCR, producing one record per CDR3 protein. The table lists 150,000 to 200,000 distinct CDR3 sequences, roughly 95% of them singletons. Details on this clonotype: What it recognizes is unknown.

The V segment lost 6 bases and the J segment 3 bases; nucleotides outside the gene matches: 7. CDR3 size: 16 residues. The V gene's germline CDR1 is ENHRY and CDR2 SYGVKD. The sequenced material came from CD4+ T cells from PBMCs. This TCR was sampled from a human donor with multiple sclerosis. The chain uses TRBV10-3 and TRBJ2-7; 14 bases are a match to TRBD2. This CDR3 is CAISATGTSGSYEQYF. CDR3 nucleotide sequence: TGTGCCATCAGCGCTACCGGGACTAGCGGGAGCTACGAGCAGTACTTC.